The present TCR beta chain was sequenced within a study of T-cell memory formation after mild COVID-19. Study-level results: The study detected some responding clones in pre-infection memory, suggesting cross-reactive memory joined.

The length of the CDR3 is 16 residues. Trimming pared 1 base from V and 2 bases from J, leaving 15 bases between. Germline V CDR1 and CDR2: LGHNA, YSLEER. One entry per CDR3 protein, called by TCRdb with MiXCR from the 5' RACE reads. The sample yields tens of thousands of distinct CDR3 sequences, under 25% seen once. This clonotype has only one observation. Its antigen is currently unknown. The rearrangement links TRBV4-3 to TRBJ2-7; tentatively, D is TRBD2 (6 bases). This receptor was identified in an adult who had mild COVID-19 (a few samples of this study predate the infection). Cell type and time point are not known. Sequences were obtained from PBMCs or a T cell subset sorted from them (not recorded which). For the CDR3, the DNA is TGCGCCAGCAGCCAAGCTCCCGCGGGGCTAGCCTACGAGCAGTACTTC. It specifies CASSQAPAGLAYEQYF.